These 2 T cell receptor beta chains were sequenced from one sample in a study of blood T cell repertoires in COVID-19 (dated by TCRdb to the early 2020s). The library was obtained by the immunoSEQ multiplex PCR assay. Drawn from immuneACCESS, this table holds only the in-frame rearrangements with V and J called that TCRdb kept. Clones are partly lost; checked studies trace under half to an unresolved V gene and leave the rest unexplained. In this sample the table shows around 480,000 clones, roughly 90% of which occur a single time. The ten largest clones add up to 0.7% of the sample. Sequenced material: PBMCs or T cells enriched from blood (not recorded which). The receptors were gathered from a woman aged 18-29 years who had recovered from COVID-19.

This sequence joins TRBV10-3 and TRBJ2-1; D is undetermined. V was pared by 2 bases and J by 0 bases, with 8 bases between. In germline, CDR1 is ENHRY, CDR2 SYGVKD. The CDR3 totals 15 residues. The CDR3 bases are TGTGCCATCAGTGAGGGGCTTAGCTCCTACAATGAGCAGTTCTTC. Amino acid sequence: CAISEGLSSYNEQFF.

This clone has only one observation. The genes are TRBV5-4 and TRBJ1-6; 9 nucleotides agree with TRBD1. The CDR3 has 13 residues. Germline-derived CDR1 and CDR2 are SGHNT and YYREEE (reference sequence). V was pared by 4 bases and J by 11 bases, with 4 bases of the junction left unmatched. For the CDR3, the DNA is TGTGCCAGCAGCCCAGACAGGGGGACACCCCTCCACTTT. As protein: CASSPDRGTPLHF.